The 23 T cell receptor beta chains below come from one sample, sequenced in a study of blood T cells in healthy people across ages (dated by TCRdb to the mid-2010s). The library was produced with 5' RACE. TCRdb records Illumina HiSeq 2500 as the sequencer. A second roughly 7 to 11 cycle PCR used a sample-barcoded 5' primer and a J-beta primer mix. TCRdb redid the processing of the public reads, applying fastp at Q25 and MiXCR, and retained in-frame beta chains. When rows share a CDR3 protein, they turn into one entry using the most common DNA and genes. The sample records about 1.5 million distinct CDR3 sequences, around 42% of which are singletons. Of the sample, 7% to 9.5% falls within the top ten clones. Sequenced input: blood. The origin of the receptors is a woman in her late teens or twenties in good health.

The V gene is TRBV6-6, the J gene TRBJ1-2, with 9 bases lining up with TRBD1. Germline V CDR1 and CDR2: MNHNY, SVGAGI (reference sequence). Unmatched junction bases numbered 3, after V lost 2 bases and J lost 2 bases. CDR3 length: 15 residues. CDR3 sequence: CASSYLDRGNYGYTF. The DNA for the CDR3 is TGTGCCAGCAGTTACCTGGACAGGGGAAACTATGGCTACACCTTC.

This chain uses TRBV7-2 with TRBJ2-7; D not resolved. V gave up 3 bases and J gave up 3 bases, with 18 bases separating them. From germline, CDR1 is SGHTA and CDR2 FQGNSA. This CDR3 spans 16 amino acids. The CDR3 sequence: CASSLNPRTTLYEQYF. The CDR3 DNA reads TGTGCCAGCAGCTTGAACCCGCGGACGACCCTCTACGAGCAGTACTTC.

The chain uses TRBV20-1 and TRBJ2-7; 8 positions agree with TRBD2. Trimming took 2 bases from V and 6 from J; bases not matched to a gene: 6. This CDR3 comprises 13 residues. Germline V lookup: CDR1 DFQATT, CDR2 SNEGSKA (reference sequence). The CDR3 region is CSARLVAGSEQYF. CDR3 DNA: TGCAGTGCTAGATTGGTAGCGGGAAGCGAGCAGTACTTC.

This clonotype has more than one count but fewer than ten. This rearrangement joins TRBV20-1 to TRBJ2-1; TRBD1 might be the D (5 bases). The V gene lost 1 base and the J gene lost 5 bases, with 6 bases spanning the gap. This CDR3 is 12 amino acids long. Germline assignment: CDR1 DFQATT and CDR2 SNEGSKA (reference sequence). The CDR3 here is CSARGTNNEQFF. Written as DNA, the CDR3 is TGCAGTGCTAGAGGGACAAACAATGAGCAGTTCTTC.

This chain connects TRBV20-1 to TRBJ2-1; D is ambiguous. Looked up from germline, CDR1 is DFQATT and CDR2 is SNEGSKA (reference sequence). The CDR3 is made up of 11 amino acids. Trimming took 6 bases from V and 10 from J, leaving 13 bases between them. For the CDR3, the DNA is TGCAGTGCCTGGGCCTCCTACGAGCAGTTCTTC. Its translation: CSAWASYEQFF.

The rearrangement joins TRBV2 to TRBJ2-5, with D perhaps assigned TRBD1 or TRBD2 (5 bases each). Germline-derived CDR1 and CDR2 are SNHLY and FYNNEI. The CDR3 is 13 amino acids. Trimming pared 3 bases from V and 2 bases from J, leaving 7 bases between. Here the CDR3 DNA reads TGTGCCAGCAGTGATTGGGGGCAAGAGACCCAGTACTTC. This translates into CASSDWGQETQYF.

V usage is TRBV7-6 and J usage is TRBJ2-3, with D perhaps matching TRBD2 (7 bases). In germline, CDR1 is SGHVS, CDR2 FNYEAQ. The CDR3 has 15 amino acids. Trimming stripped 6 bases from V and 2 bases from J, with 15 bases between. The CDR3 region has the DNA TGTGCCAGCAGTAAGGCGGGGGCGAACACAGATACGCAGTATTTT. Translated, it gives CASSKAGANTDTQYF.

This chain connects TRBV2 to TRBJ2-4, with no clear D. V lost 4 bases and J lost 0, with 10 bases in between. This CDR3 comprises 15 residues. Germline-derived CDR1 and CDR2 are SNHLY and FYNNEI. CDR3 in amino acids: CASSALELAKNIQYF. The CDR3 DNA reads TGTGCCAGCAGTGCCCTCGAGCTAGCCAAAAACATTCAGTACTTC.

This clonotype was observed a handful of times. V is TRBV15 and J is TRBJ2-5, with D maybe TRBD2 (5 bases). CDR3 size: 13 residues. CDR1 is LNHNV and CDR2 is YYDKDF in the germline V gene (reference sequence). The V and J ends lost 3 bases and 1 base respectively, with 6 bases between them. CDR3: CATSRRAQETQYF. CDR3 nucleotides: TGTGCCACCAGCAGGAGGGCCCAAGAGACCCAGTACTTC.

This clonotype has at least ten counts. The chain joins TRBV6-5 to TRBJ2-7; the D gene is possibly TRBD1 (5 bases). Trimming stripped 6 bases from V and 3 bases from J, with 6 bases between. CDR1 MNHEY and CDR2 SVGAGI come from the germline V gene. The CDR3 totals 11 residues. CDR3 in DNA: TGTGCCAGCAGAACAGGCTACGAGCAGTACTTC. This codes for CASRTGYEQYF.

This clonotype showed up just a few times. The chain combines TRBV20-1 with TRBJ1-5; D gene ambiguous. This CDR3 is built from 12 residues. Germline CDR1 DFQATT, CDR2 SNEGSKA (reference sequence). Trimming shortened V by 8 bases and J by 6 bases, and 14 bases separated the two germline ends. The chain's CDR3 is CSTPGLTQPQHF. CDR3 sequence (DNA): TGCAGTACCCCGGGGTTGACTCAGCCCCAGCATTTT.

This clonotype came up a few times. V and J are TRBV10-3 and TRBJ2-1; 10 bases are shared with TRBD1. Germline values: CDR1 ENHRY, CDR2 SYGVKD. This CDR3 is built from 13 residues. Trimming removed 6 bases from V and 7 bases from J; junction bases left unmatched: 3. The CDR3, as DNA: TGTGCCATCAGGGGGGGACAGGGGAATGAGCAGTTCTTC. Translation: CAIRGGQGNEQFF.

This clonotype was recorded a few times. The chain joins TRBV5-1 to TRBJ2-3, with D maybe TRBD2 (6 bases). Trimming left V 4 bases short and J 2 bases short, with 14 bases between. Germline V lookup: CDR1 SGHRS, CDR2 YFSETQ. The CDR3 runs to 15 residues. CDR3 DNA: TGCGCCAGCAGCCTAGGGACTTTTTCCACAGATACGCAGTATTTT. It is translated as CASSLGTFSTDTQYF.

In nucleotides, the CDR3 is TGTGCCAGCAGTTTTTTATCTGCTGAGCAGTTCTTC. Translated, it gives CASSFLSAEQFF. This chain joins TRBV27 and TRBJ2-1; D ambiguous. The V and J ends lost 3 bases and 9 bases respectively, with 9 bases between them. This CDR3 has 12 residues. Germline CDR1 is MNHEY and CDR2 is SMNVEV (reference sequence).

This clonotype was seen ten or more times. DNA for the CDR3: TGTGCCAGCAGGGTTGGATTAGAGCGGGAAACAGATACGCAGTATTTT. Translated: CASRVGLERETDTQYF. The V gene is TRBV4-2, the J gene TRBJ2-3; 7 bases are shared with TRBD2. In germline, CDR1 is LGHNA, CDR2 YNFKEQ. This CDR3 has 16 amino acids. V was clipped by 6 bases and J by 3 bases; unmatched bases: 12.

This clonotype appeared a single time. The rearrangement links TRBV16 to TRBJ2-5, with unresolved D. V lost 8 bases and J lost 5, with 21 bases in between. From germline, CDR1 is KGHSY and CDR2 FQNENV. The length of the CDR3 is 15 residues. CDR3 loop: CASSSSENPWETQYF. The CDR3 DNA is TGTGCCAGCTCTTCCTCGGAGAACCCCTGGGAGACCCAGTACTTC.

Of note for this clonotype: It may be a read error: a sequence one base away is much more abundant. V is TRBV12-3 or TRBV12-4 and J is TRBJ2-3; 9 bases match TRBD2. J lost 5 bases, V lost 10 bases, and 13 bases had no gene match. CDR3 length: 15 amino acids. The CDR3 nucleotides read TGTGCCAACAGAAGTAGCGGGAGTTCGGGAGATACGCAGTATTTT. It translates to CANRSSGSSGDTQYF.

The rearrangement joins TRBV2 to TRBJ1-2; 8 bases are shared with TRBD1. The CDR3 loop spans 14 amino acids. The germline gives CDR1 SNHLY, CDR2 FYNNEI. Trimming removed 6 bases from V and 4 bases from J; junction bases left unmatched: 7. The CDR3 region has the DNA TGTGCCAGCAGCGGTGGGACAGGTGTCTATGGCTACACCTTC. Protein: CASSGGTGVYGYTF.

Notes on this clonotype: A much larger clone sits a single nucleotide away, making a read error possible. The chain uses TRBV7-9 and TRBJ2-3, with D possibly matching TRBD1 (6 bases). CDR1 and CDR2 (germline): SEHNR, FQNEAQ (reference sequence). The CDR3 totals 13 residues. The CDR3 DNA sequence: TGTGCCAACAGCTCGGACAGAACAGATACGCAGTATTTT. Translating it yields CANSSDRTDTQYF.

The chain joins TRBV2 to TRBJ2-3; TRBD2 agrees at 11 bases. V lost 8 bases to trimming and J lost 2 bases; unmatched junction nucleotides: 6. Per the germline V gene, CDR1 is SNHLY and CDR2 is FYNNEI. This CDR3 contains 15 residues. The CDR3 nucleotides are TGTGCCAGCGGGTGGACTAGCGGGCTCACAGATACGCAGTATTTT. Encoded protein: CASGWTSGLTDTQYF. The complete variable domain, with remaining parts taken from reference TRBV2 and TRBJ2-3, reads EPEVTQTPSHQVTQMGQEVILRCVPISNHLYFYWYRQILGQKVEFLVSFYNNEISEKSEIFDDQFSVERPDGSNFTLKIRSTKLEDSAMYFCASGWTSGLTDTQYFGPGTRLTVL.

This clonotype has just a few counts. This chain links TRBV7-8 with TRBJ2-1; D may correspond to TRBD1 or TRBD2 (5 bases each). The V end lost 5 bases, the J end lost 8 bases, and 19 bases lay between the germline ends. CDR1 and CDR2 (germline): SGHVS, FQNEAQ. CDR3 size: 15 residues. In nucleotides, the CDR3 is TGTGCCAGCAGCCTACTTAGGGGTACGCGGGATGAGCAGTTCTTC. Its protein is CASSLLRGTRDEQFF.

This clonotype was seen many times. This rearrangement joins TRBV30 to TRBJ2-7, with D perhaps matching TRBD1 or TRBD2 (5 bases each). The CDR3 covers 11 residues. V was cut by 0 bases and J by 12 bases, with 12 bases left in between. Germline V gives CDR1 GTSNPN, CDR2 SVGIG (reference sequence). The DNA of the CDR3 is TGTGCCTGGAGTGTTGGGACGTTCGGGTACTTC. Amino acid sequence: CAWSVGTFGYF.

In this sample, this clonotype turned up many times. This chain links TRBV12-3 or TRBV12-4 with TRBJ2-7; the match to TRBD2 covers 13 bases. The CDR3 is 15 amino acids. With 4 bases clipped from V and 4 bases from J, the junction kept 4 bases outside the gene matches. CDR3 protein: CASSSRTSGRYEQYF. Here the CDR3 DNA reads TGTGCCAGCAGTTCCCGGACTAGCGGGAGATACGAGCAGTACTTC.